This TCR beta chain was observed in a study of T cell changes during pregnancy in multiple sclerosis. With V trimmed by 7 bases and J by 5 bases, 5 bases remained unmatched. The CDR3 is 12 residues long. Germline V gene lookup returns CDR1 SQVTM and CDR2 ANQGSEA. Sequenced by immunoSEQ multiplex PCR; TCRdb stores in-frame clones only, minus some. The repertoire has tens of thousands of clones, 88% of them found once; the top ten carry approximately 0.5%. The gene calls are TRBV29-1 and TRBJ1-1, with TRBD1 matching over 9 bases. The sequence derives from a female donor with multiple sclerosis, enrolled in a pregnancy study. The source material was CD4+ T cells from peripheral blood mononuclear cells, sampled in the first trimester of pregnancy. The CDR3 loop reads CSGGQGNTEAFF. The CDR3 DNA reads TGCAGCGGGGGACAGGGAAATACTGAAGCTTTCTTT.